These T cell receptor beta chains were read from a single sample in a study of blood T cell repertoires in COVID-19. TCRdb keeps only in-frame clones here, not all; method: immunoSEQ multiplex PCR. The sample lists roughly 200,000 clones, 70% to 90% occurring once. The sequenced sample was peripheral blood. The receptors were gathered from an elderly man with acute or convalescent COVID-19. CDR3s include the opening cysteine and the closing phenylalanine or tryptophan. A D gene is named only where the DNA matches it firmly. Clone size is shown for a subset of rows, as once, few, many or a class of expanded clone.

j_gene,v_gene,abundance,d_gene,CDR3nt,CDR3aa
TRBJ1-2,TRBV5-5,NA,TRBD1,TGTGCCAGCAGCTTATCCTGGACAGGGGGCGGCGGCTACACCTTC,CASSLSWTGGGGYTF
TRBJ1-1,TRBV14,NA,TRBD1,TGTGCCAGCAGCGCCCGGGACAGCCGCTTGAACACTGAAGCTTTCTTT,CASSARDSRLNTEAFF
TRBJ1-4,TRBV24-1,NA,TRBD1,TGTGCCACCAGTGATTTTACCCAGGGGGAGGTTGAAAAACTGTTTTTT,CATSDFTQGEVEKLFF
TRBJ2-1,TRBV21-1,NA,NA,TGTGCCAGCAGTTACCGGGACAGGTGGGCTGGTGAGCAGTTCTTC,CASSYRDRWAGEQFF
TRBJ2-5,TRBV11-2,NA,TRBD2,TGTGCCAGCAGCTCGGGACTAGCGGAGACCCAGTACTTC,CASSSGLAETQYF
TRBJ2-3,TRBV10-1,NA,TRBD2,TGCGCCAGCAAAGGACTAGCGGGAGAAGATACAGATACGCAGTATTTT,CASKGLAGEDTDTQYF
TRBJ2-1,TRBV12-3/TRBV12-4,NA,NA,TGTGCCAGCAGTTTTGGCACAGGTTATTTCTTC,CASSFGTGYFF
TRBJ1-5,TRBV7-6,NA,NA,TGTGCCAGCAGCGACGGGGGGACAACCCAGCCCCAGCATTTT,CASSDGGTTQPQHF
TRBJ2-2,TRBV24-1,NA,TRBD1,TGTGCCACCAGTGATTTGATTCCGGGACAGGCGAACACCGGGGAGCTGTTTTTT,CATSDLIPGQANTGELFF
TRBJ1-2,TRBV6-1,NA,NA,TGTGCCAGCAGTGAGTCGGGTCGCAGGGGAGGCTACACCTTC,CASSESGRRGGYTF
TRBJ2-5,TRBV27,NA,TRBD2,TGTGCCAGCAGTTCGGCACCCCCCTCCGGACTAGCGGGAGGACGAGAGACCCAGTACTTC,CASSSAPPSGLAGGRETQYF
TRBJ1-5,TRBV9,NA,NA,TGTGCCAGCAGCGCTGCCCGCCGGTATAGCAATCAGCCCCAGCATTTT,CASSAARRYSNQPQHF
TRBJ2-5,TRBV7-9,NA,NA,TGTGCCAGCAGCCCGAAAGACAGTTTCCAAGAGACCCAGTACTTC,CASSPKDSFQETQYF
TRBJ2-6,TRBV18,NA,NA,TGTGCCAGCTCACCACTAACAGGGACTGGGGCCAACGTCCTGACTTTC,CASSPLTGTGANVLTF
TRBJ2-3,TRBV24-1,NA,TRBD2,TGTGCCACCAGTGATCCGCGGGCGGGAGGGAGCACAGATACGCAGTATTTT,CATSDPRAGGSTDTQYF
TRBJ2-5,TRBV18,NA,TRBD2,TGTGCCAGCTCCCTCGGACTAGCGGGAGGAGTTGGGACCCAGTACTTC,CASSLGLAGGVGTQYF
TRBJ1-5,TRBV6-5,NA,TRBD1,TGTGCCAGCATGGGACAGGGAGATCAGCCCCAGCATTTT,CASMGQGDQPQHF
TRBJ2-3,TRBV24-1,few,NA,TGTGCCACCAGTGATTCTGGCAGGGGCACAGATACGCAGTATTTT,CATSDSGRGTDTQYF
TRBJ2-4,TRBV6-5,NA,TRBD1,TGTGCCAGCAGTTACTCTCTCGGACAGGGCGGAAACATTCAGTACTTC,CASSYSLGQGGNIQYF
TRBJ2-2,TRBV7-8,NA,TRBD1,TGTGCCAGCAGCCCGGCCCGGGGACAGCGCACCGGGGAGCTGTTTTTT,CASSPARGQRTGELFF
TRBJ2-4,TRBV11-1,few,NA,TGTGCCAGCACCCAAAGGGGGAACATTCAGTACTTC,CASTQRGNIQYF
TRBJ2-7,TRBV27,NA,NA,TGTGCCAGCAGTTCCAGGCCGTCTTACGAGCAGTACTTC,CASSSRPSYEQYF
TRBJ2-2,TRBV6-2/TRBV6-3,NA,NA,TGTGCCAGCAGTTACAGGGGGACAAAGAACACCGGGGAGCTGTTTTTT,CASSYRGTKNTGELFF
TRBJ2-7,TRBV2,NA,NA,TGTGCCAGCACAGTGACACAGGGTTCCATCTGGTACTTC,CASTVTQGSIWYF
TRBJ2-3,TRBV5-4,NA,TRBD2,TGTGCCAGCAGCCGGACTAGCGGGCCAGCCACAGATACGCAGTATTTT,CASSRTSGPATDTQYF
TRBJ2-1,TRBV10-3,NA,NA,TGTGCCATCAGTGACCCCTTTACACATGAGCAGTTCTTC,CAISDPFTHEQFF
TRBJ1-3,TRBV11-2,few,NA,TGTGCCAGCAGCTTAGGACGGGGAGGGAGCGGAAACACCATATATTTT,CASSLGRGGSGNTIYF
TRBJ2-3,TRBV5-1,NA,NA,TGCGCCAGCAGCCCGAGCCAAAGCACAGATACGCAGTATTTT,CASSPSQSTDTQYF
TRBJ2-7,TRBV20-1,NA,TRBD2,TGCAGTGCTAGTCTGGGACTAGCGGCCTACGAGCAGTACTTC,CSASLGLAAYEQYF
TRBJ2-5,TRBV7-2,NA,TRBD2,TGTGCCAGCAGCTCGCAAACTGGACTAGCGGGAGAGACCCAGTACTTC,CASSSQTGLAGETQYF
TRBJ2-3,TRBV6-6,NA,TRBD2,TGTGCCAGCAGTTACTCGGGACTAGAATTGCTGTATTTT,CASSYSGLELLYF
TRBJ2-4,TRBV9,NA,NA,TGTGCCAGCAGCGTAGGCCCAGGCAAAAACATTCAGTACTTC,CASSVGPGKNIQYF
TRBJ2-3,TRBV3-1/TRBV3-2,NA,NA,TGTGCCAGCAGCCTTTGGGACTCGAGCACAGATACGCAGTATTTT,CASSLWDSSTDTQYF
TRBJ2-5,TRBV5-1,NA,TRBD2,TGCGCCAGCAGCTTGGGACTAGCGGGAGGTAAAGAGACCCAGTACTTC,CASSLGLAGGKETQYF
TRBJ1-5,TRBV3-1/TRBV3-2,NA,NA,TGTGCCAGCAGCCAAGATATCCAGGGAGGTCAGCCCCAGCATTTT,CASSQDIQGGQPQHF
TRBJ1-1,TRBV12-5,NA,NA,TGTGCTAGTGGTTTCTTCCGGAGTGAAGCTTTCTTT,CASGFFRSEAFF
TRBJ2-1,TRBV4-3,NA,TRBD1,TGCGCCAGCTCGCCCGGGACAGGTTACAATGAGCAGTTCTTC,CASSPGTGYNEQFF
TRBJ1-2,TRBV19,NA,NA,TGTGCCAGTAGACGAGCGGGGGCTGACTATGGCTACACCTTC,CASRRAGADYGYTF
TRBJ2-7,TRBV28,NA,TRBD1,TGTGCCAGCAGCCCGACAGGGGGCACCACCTACGAGCAGTACTTC,CASSPTGGTTYEQYF
TRBJ2-5,TRBV3-1/TRBV3-2,NA,TRBD2,TGTGCCAGCAGCCAAGGGTCTAGCGGGGGCCAAGAGACCCAGTACTTC,CASSQGSSGGQETQYF
TRBJ2-1,TRBV5-1,NA,NA,TGCGCCAGCAGCTTGGGTAGCGAATTCAATGAGCAGTTCTTC,CASSLGSEFNEQFF
TRBJ1-6,TRBV3-1/TRBV3-2,NA,NA,TGTGCCAGCAGCCAAGGGCGGAATTCACCCCTCCACTTT,CASSQGRNSPLHF
TRBJ2-1,TRBV28,NA,NA,TGTGCCAGCACCCCCCTGGGAGGTAATCGTGAGCAGTTCTTC,CASTPLGGNREQFF
TRBJ2-7,TRBV9,once,TRBD2,TGTGCCAGCAGCCTTGGGACTAGCGTCTCCTACGAGCAGTACTTC,CASSLGTSVSYEQYF
TRBJ2-1,TRBV4-3,few,TRBD2,TGCGCCAGCAGCCACGCGGGAGGCTCCTACAATGAGCAGTTCTTC,CASSHAGGSYNEQFF
TRBJ2-5,TRBV7-2,NA,TRBD2,TGTGCCAGCAGCTACTCGGGGGGAGCAGAGACCCAGTACTTC,CASSYSGGAETQYF
TRBJ1-2,TRBV6-2/TRBV6-3,NA,NA,TGTGCCAGCAGTTACTCGATAGAGGGCTACACCTTC,CASSYSIEGYTF
TRBJ1-4,TRBV7-2,NA,TRBD1,TGTGCCAGCAGCTTAGGGGGGACAGGGAATGAAAAACTGTTTTTT,CASSLGGTGNEKLFF
TRBJ1-4,TRBV28,NA,TRBD1,TGTGCCAGCAGCCCGGGACAGGGAGGGGAAAAACTGTTTTTT,CASSPGQGGEKLFF
TRBJ1-1,TRBV6-5,NA,TRBD1,TGTGCCAGCAGCCGGGACAGCCGAGGAAACACTGAAGCTTTCTTT,CASSRDSRGNTEAFF
TRBJ1-3,TRBV7-2,NA,TRBD1,TGTGCCAGCAGCTTTTCGCCGACAGGGGGCACTGGAAACACCATATATTTT,CASSFSPTGGTGNTIYF
TRBJ1-5,TRBV9,NA,TRBD1,TGTGCCAGCAGTCCCGGACAGGGGGGCAATCAGCCCCAGCATTTT,CASSPGQGGNQPQHF
TRBJ2-2,TRBV6-5,once,TRBD1,TGTGCCAGCAACAAGGGACAGGGACCCGGGGAGCTGTTTTTT,CASNKGQGPGELFF
TRBJ2-2,TRBV19,NA,NA,TGTGCCAGTACGAGGCAGCCGAACACCGGGGAGCTGTTTTTT,CASTRQPNTGELFF
TRBJ2-7,TRBV6-6,NA,NA,TGTGCCAGCAGCGCGTTATCCTACGAGCAGTACTTC,CASSALSYEQYF
TRBJ1-5,TRBV19,NA,NA,TGTGCCAGTAGTATAGGCGGGCAGCCCCAGCATTTT,CASSIGGQPQHF
TRBJ2-3,TRBV5-1,NA,TRBD1,TGCGCCAGCAGCGGGGGGACAGGTCCTAGCACAGATACGCAGTATTTT,CASSGGTGPSTDTQYF
TRBJ1-4,TRBV9,NA,NA,TGTGCCAGCAGCGTTAGGTCCGGGGAAAAACTGTTTTTT,CASSVRSGEKLFF
TRBJ1-5,TRBV27,NA,NA,TGTGCCACCGGGACACCGAGACGTGGCAATCAGCCCCAGCATTTT,CATGTPRRGNQPQHF
TRBJ2-7,TRBV7-8,NA,NA,TGTGCCAGCAGCCGGAGCGAGGGTAGCTCCTACGAGCAGTACTTC,CASSRSEGSSYEQYF